This T cell receptor beta chain was captured by sequencing in a study of cytomegalovirus exposure and HLA in healthy donors. About the study: Earlier, 200 million or so T cells were analyzed, and about 100 million unique TCR beta sequences were found among them.

With 4 bases clipped from V and 1 base from J, the junction kept 5 bases outside the gene matches. CDR1 is GTSNPN and CDR2 is SVGIG in the germline V gene (reference sequence). The CDR3 runs to 14 residues. Both 60 Vbeta primers and 13 Jbeta primers went into the PCR. TCRdb's table, derived via immunoSEQ multiplex PCR, lists solely in-frame clones and lacks some. The table records over 140,000 clones, 70% to 85% of them present only once. Points from the study as a whole: Both high specificity and high sensitivity reportedly marked the classifier's diagnosis of cytomegalovirus status. The study labeled 150 to 200 TCR beta chains cytomegalovirus-associated.

A word on this clone: Its specificity is not known.

The rearrangement joins TRBV30 to TRBJ2-5, with 8 bases aligning to TRBD2. The TCR was taken from a young man in good health and CMV-seropositive. The sample taken for sequencing was PBMCs. The chain's CDR3 is CAWIVTSGQETQYF. For the CDR3, the DNA is TGTGCCTGGATCGTAACTAGCGGCCAAGAGACCCAGTACTTC.